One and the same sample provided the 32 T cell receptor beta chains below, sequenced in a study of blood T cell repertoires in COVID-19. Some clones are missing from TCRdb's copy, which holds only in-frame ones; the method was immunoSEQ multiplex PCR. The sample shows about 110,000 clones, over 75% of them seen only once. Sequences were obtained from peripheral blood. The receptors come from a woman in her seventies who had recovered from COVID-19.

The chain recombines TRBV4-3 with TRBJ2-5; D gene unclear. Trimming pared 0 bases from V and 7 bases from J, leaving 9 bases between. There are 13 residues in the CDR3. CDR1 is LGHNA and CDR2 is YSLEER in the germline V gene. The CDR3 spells CASSQDKRGTQYF. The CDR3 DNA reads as TGCGCCAGCAGCCAAGATAAGAGAGGGACCCAGTACTTC.

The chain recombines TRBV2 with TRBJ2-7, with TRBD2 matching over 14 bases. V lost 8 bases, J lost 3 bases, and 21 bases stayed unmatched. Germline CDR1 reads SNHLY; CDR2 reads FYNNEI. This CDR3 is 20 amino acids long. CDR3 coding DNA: TGTGCCAGCCGCCCCCTTCAGGGGACTAGCGGGAGTTCCGCCCTCTACGAGCAGTACTTC. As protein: CASRPLQGTSGSSALYEQYF.

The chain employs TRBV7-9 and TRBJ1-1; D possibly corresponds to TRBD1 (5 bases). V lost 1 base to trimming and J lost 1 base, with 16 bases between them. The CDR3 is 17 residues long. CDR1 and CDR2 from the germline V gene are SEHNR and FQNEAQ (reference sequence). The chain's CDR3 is CASSLGQGRTANTEAFF. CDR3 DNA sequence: TGTGCCAGCAGCTTAGGGCAGGGCCGAACGGCGAACACTGAAGCTTTCTTT.

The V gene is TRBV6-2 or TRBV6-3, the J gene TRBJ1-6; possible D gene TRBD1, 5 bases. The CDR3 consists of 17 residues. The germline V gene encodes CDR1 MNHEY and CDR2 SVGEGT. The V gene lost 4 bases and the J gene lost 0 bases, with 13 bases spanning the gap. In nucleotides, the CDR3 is TGTGCCAGCAGTTCGCTCGGGGGAAGCTCCTATAATTCACCCCTCCACTTT. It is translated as CASSSLGGSSYNSPLHF.

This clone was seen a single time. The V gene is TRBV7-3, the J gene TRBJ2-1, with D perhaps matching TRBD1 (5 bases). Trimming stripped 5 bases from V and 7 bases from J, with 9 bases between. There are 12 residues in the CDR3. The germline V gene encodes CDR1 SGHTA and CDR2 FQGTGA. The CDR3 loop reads CASSENRNEQFF. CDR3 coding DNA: TGTGCCAGCAGCGAGAACAGGAATGAGCAGTTCTTC.

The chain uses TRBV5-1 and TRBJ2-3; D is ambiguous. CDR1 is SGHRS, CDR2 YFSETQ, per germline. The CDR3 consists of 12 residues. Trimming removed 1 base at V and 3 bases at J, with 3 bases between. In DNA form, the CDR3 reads TGCGCCAGCAGCTTGACTACAGATACGCAGTATTTT. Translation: CASSLTTDTQYF.

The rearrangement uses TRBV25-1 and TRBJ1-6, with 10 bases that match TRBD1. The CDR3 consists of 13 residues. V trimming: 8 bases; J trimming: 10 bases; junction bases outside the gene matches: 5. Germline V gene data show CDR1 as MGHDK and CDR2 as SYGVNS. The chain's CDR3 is CASGGTGESPLHF. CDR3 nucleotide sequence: TGTGCCAGCGGGGGGACAGGGGAGTCACCCCTCCACTTT. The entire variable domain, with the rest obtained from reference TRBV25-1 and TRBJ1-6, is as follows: EADIYQTPRYLVIGTGKKITLECSQTMGHDKMYWYQQDPGMELHLIHYSYGVNSTEKGDLSSESTVSRIRTEHFPLTLESARPSHTSQYLCASGGTGESPLHFGNGTRLTVT.

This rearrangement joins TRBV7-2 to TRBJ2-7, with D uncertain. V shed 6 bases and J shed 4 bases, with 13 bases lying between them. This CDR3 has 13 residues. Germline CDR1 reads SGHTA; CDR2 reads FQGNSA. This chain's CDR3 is CASSSSQAYEQYF. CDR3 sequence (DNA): TGTGCCAGCAGTTCTTCTCAGGCGTACGAGCAGTACTTC. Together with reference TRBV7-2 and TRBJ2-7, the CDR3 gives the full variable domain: GAGVSQSPSNKVTEKGKDVELRCDPISGHTALYWYRQSLGQGLEFLIYFQGNSAPDKSGLPSDRFSAERTGGSVSTLTIQRTQQEDSAVYLCASSSSQAYEQYFGPGTRLTVT.

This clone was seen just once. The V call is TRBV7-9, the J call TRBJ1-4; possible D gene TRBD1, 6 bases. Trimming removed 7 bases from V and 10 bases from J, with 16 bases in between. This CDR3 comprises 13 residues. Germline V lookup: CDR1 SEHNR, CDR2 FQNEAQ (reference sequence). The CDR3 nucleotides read TGTGCCAGCACGCTCCGGGACATTGGAAAACTGTTTTTT. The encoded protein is CASTLRDIGKLFF.

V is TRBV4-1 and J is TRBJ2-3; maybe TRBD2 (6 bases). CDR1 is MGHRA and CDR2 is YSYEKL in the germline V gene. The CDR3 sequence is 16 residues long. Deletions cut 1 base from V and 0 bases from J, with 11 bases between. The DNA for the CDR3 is TGCGCCAGCAGCCAAGCGCGTGGGACTAGCACAGATACGCAGTATTTT. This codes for CASSQARGTSTDTQYF.

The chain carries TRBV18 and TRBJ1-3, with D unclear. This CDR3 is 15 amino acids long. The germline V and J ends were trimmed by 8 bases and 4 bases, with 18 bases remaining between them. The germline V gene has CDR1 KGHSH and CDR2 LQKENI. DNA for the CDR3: TGTGCCAGCGCCTTACAGAACGGGAACGGAAACACCATATATTTT. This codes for CASALQNGNGNTIYF.

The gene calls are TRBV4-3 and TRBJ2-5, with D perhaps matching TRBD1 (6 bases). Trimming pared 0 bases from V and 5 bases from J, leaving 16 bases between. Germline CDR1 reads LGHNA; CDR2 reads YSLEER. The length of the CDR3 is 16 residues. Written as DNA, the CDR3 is TGCGCCAGCAGCCAAGATCCGGGGCAGGGGCCGGAGACCCAGTACTTC. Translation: CASSQDPGQGPETQYF.

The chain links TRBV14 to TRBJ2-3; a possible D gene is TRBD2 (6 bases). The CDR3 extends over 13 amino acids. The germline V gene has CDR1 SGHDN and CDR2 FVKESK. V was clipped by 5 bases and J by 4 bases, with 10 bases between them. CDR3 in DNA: TGTGCCAGCAGCAAAGCGGGTGCAGATACGCAGTATTTT. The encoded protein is CASSKAGADTQYF.

The CDR3 DNA reads TGTGCCTGGTTTGCCGGGAGATTGAACACCGGGGAGCTGTTTTTT. It translates to CAWFAGRLNTGELFF. The chain uses TRBV30 and TRBJ2-2, with TRBD2 as a possible D gene (6 bases). Germline assignment: CDR1 GTSNPN and CDR2 SVGIG (reference sequence). V shed 5 bases and J shed 1 base, with 14 bases lying between them. This CDR3 is 15 amino acids long.

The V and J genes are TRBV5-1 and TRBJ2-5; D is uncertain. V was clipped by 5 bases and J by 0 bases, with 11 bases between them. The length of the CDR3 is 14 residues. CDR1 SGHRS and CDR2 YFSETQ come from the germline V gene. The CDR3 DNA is TGCGCCAGCAGGAGCAGGTCGTACCAAGAGACCCAGTACTTC. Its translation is CASRSRSYQETQYF. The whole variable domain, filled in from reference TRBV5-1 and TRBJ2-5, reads KAGVTQTPRYLIKTRGQQVTLSCSPISGHRSVSWYQQTPGQGLQFLFEYFSETQRNKGNFPGRFSGRQFSNSRSEMNVSTLELGDSALYLCASRSRSYQETQYFGPGTRLLVL.

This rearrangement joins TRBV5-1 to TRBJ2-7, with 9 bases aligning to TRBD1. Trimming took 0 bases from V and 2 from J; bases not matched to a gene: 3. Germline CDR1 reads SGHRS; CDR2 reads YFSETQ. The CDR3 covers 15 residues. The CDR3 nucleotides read TGCGCCAGCAGCTTGGGACAGGGGGGGCCCTACGAGCAGTACTTC. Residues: CASSLGQGGPYEQYF.

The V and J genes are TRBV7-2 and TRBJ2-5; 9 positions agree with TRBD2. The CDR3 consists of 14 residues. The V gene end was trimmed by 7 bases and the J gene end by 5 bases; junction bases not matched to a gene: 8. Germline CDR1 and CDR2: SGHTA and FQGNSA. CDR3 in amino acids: CASNLSGGGETQYF. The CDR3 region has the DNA TGTGCCAGCAACCTTAGCGGGGGCGGGGAGACCCAGTACTTC.

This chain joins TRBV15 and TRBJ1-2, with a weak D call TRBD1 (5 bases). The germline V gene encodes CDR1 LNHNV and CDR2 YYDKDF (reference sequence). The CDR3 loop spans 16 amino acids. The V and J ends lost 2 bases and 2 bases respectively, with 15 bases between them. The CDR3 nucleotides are TGTGCCACCAGCAGATCGGGACTGACAGCAAACTATGGCTACACCTTC. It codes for CATSRSGLTANYGYTF.

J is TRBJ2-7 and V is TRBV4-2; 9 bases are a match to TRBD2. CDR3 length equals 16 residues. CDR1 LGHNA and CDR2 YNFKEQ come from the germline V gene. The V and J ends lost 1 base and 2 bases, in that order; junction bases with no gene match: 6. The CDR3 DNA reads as TGTGCCAGCAGCCAAGGTCGACTAGCGGAGACCTACGAGCAGTACTTC. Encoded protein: CASSQGRLAETYEQYF.

CDR3 sequence (DNA): TGTGCCAGCAGCTTGAGGGACAGGGTTTATAATTCACCCCTCCACTTT. Protein product: CASSLRDRVYNSPLHF. The J gene is TRBJ1-6, the V gene TRBV5-5; TRBD1 agrees at 9 bases. Germline CDR1 and CDR2: SGHKS and YYEKEE (reference sequence). The CDR3 spans 16 residues. Trimming at V came to 1 base and at J to 4 bases, leaving 3 bases not matched to a gene.

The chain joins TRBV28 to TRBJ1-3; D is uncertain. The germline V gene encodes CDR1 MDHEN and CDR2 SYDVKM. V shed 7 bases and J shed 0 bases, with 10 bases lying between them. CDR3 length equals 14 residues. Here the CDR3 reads CASIQANSGNTIYF. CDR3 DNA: TGTGCCAGCATCCAGGCTAACTCTGGAAACACCATATATTTT. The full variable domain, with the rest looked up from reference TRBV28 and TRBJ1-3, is DVKVTQSSRYLVKRTGEKVFLECVQDMDHENMFWYRQDPGLGLRLIYFSYDVKMKEKGDIPEGYSVSREKKERFSLILESASTNQTSMYLCASIQANSGNTIYFGEGSWLTVV.

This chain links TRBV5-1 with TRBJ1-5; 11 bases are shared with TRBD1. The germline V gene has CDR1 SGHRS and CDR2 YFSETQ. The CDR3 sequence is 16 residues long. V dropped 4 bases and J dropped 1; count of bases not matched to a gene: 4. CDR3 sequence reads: CASSAGQGGSNQPQHF. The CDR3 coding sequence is TGCGCCAGCAGCGCGGGACAGGGGGGAAGCAATCAGCCCCAGCATTTT.

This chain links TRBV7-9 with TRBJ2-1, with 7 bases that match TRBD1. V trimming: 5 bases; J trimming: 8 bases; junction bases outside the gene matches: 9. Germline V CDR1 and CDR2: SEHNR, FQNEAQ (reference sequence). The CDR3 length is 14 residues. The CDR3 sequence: CASSQDRPGDEQFF. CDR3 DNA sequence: TGTGCCAGCAGCCAGGACAGGCCTGGGGATGAGCAGTTCTTC.

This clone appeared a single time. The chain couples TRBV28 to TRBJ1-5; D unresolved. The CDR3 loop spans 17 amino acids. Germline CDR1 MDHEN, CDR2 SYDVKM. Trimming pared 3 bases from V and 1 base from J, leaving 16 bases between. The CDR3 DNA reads TGTGCCAGCAGTTTTTTCTACGGGGAAGTGAGCAATCAGCCCCAGCATTTT. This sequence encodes CASSFFYGEVSNQPQHF. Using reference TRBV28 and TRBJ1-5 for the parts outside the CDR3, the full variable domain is DVKVTQSSRYLVKRTGEKVFLECVQDMDHENMFWYRQDPGLGLRLIYFSYDVKMKEKGDIPEGYSVSREKKERFSLILESASTNQTSMYLCASSFFYGEVSNQPQHFGDGTRLSIL.

For the CDR3, the DNA is TGTGCCAGCAGTCGGCAGGGTTTCACTGAAGCTTTCTTT. It translates to CASSRQGFTEAFF. The chain is built from TRBV6-5 and TRBJ1-1, with a weak D call TRBD1 (5 bases). V was clipped by 5 bases and J by 4 bases, with 11 bases between them. The CDR3 spans 13 residues. Per the germline V gene, CDR1 is MNHEY and CDR2 is SVGAGI.

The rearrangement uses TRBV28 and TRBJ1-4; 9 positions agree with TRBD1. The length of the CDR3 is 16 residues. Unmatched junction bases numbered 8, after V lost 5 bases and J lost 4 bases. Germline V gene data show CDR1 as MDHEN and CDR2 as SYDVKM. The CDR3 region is CASSPLQGAVNEKLFF. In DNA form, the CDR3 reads TGTGCCAGCAGTCCCCTACAGGGGGCGGTTAATGAAAAACTGTTTTTT. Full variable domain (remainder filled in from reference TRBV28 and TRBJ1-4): DVKVTQSSRYLVKRTGEKVFLECVQDMDHENMFWYRQDPGLGLRLIYFSYDVKMKEKGDIPEGYSVSREKKERFSLILESASTNQTSMYLCASSPLQGAVNEKLFFGSGTQLSVL.

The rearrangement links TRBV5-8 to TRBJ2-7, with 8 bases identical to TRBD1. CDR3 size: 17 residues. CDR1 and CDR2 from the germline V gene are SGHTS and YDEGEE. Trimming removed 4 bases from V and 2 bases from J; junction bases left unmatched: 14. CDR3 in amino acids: CASSHLDGQGFTYEQYF. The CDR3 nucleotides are TGTGCCAGCAGCCACCTTGATGGACAGGGCTTCACCTACGAGCAGTACTTC.

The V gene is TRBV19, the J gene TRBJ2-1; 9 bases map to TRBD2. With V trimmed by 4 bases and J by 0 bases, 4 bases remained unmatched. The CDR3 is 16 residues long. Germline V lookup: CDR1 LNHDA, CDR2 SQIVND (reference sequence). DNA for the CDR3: TGTGCCAGTAGTACATTACTAGCGGGCTCCTACAATGAGCAGTTCTTC. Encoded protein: CASSTLLAGSYNEQFF.

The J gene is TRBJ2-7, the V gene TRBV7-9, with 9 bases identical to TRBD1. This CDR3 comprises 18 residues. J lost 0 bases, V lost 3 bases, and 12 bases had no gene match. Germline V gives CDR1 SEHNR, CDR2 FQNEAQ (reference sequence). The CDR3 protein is CASSFLPGQGLDSYEQYF. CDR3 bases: TGTGCCAGCAGCTTTTTGCCGGGACAGGGATTGGACTCCTACGAGCAGTACTTC.

The CDR3 nucleotides are TGTGCCAGCACCTTCGGGGGGGCGGCCAAAAACATTCAGTACTTC. Translated: CASTFGGAAKNIQYF. The V call is TRBV28, the J call TRBJ2-4, with 8 bases lining up with TRBD2. CDR1 and CDR2 (germline): MDHEN, SYDVKM. Losses at the gene ends were 7 bases for V and 1 base for J; bases not matched to a gene: 6. This CDR3 contains 15 residues.

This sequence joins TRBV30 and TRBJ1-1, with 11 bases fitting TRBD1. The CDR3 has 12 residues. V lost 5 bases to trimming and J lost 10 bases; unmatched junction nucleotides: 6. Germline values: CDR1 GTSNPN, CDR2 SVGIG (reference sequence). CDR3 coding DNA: TGTGCCTGGGCCGGACAGGGGGCGGGAGCTTTCTTT. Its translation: CAWAGQGAGAFF.

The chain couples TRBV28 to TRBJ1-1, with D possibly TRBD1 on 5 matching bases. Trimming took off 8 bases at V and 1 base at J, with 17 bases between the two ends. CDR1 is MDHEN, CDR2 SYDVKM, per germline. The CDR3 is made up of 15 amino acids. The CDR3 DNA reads TGTGCCAGCTCCCCAGGTGGGGGGGAGAACACTGAAGCTTTCTTT. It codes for CASSPGGGENTEAFF.